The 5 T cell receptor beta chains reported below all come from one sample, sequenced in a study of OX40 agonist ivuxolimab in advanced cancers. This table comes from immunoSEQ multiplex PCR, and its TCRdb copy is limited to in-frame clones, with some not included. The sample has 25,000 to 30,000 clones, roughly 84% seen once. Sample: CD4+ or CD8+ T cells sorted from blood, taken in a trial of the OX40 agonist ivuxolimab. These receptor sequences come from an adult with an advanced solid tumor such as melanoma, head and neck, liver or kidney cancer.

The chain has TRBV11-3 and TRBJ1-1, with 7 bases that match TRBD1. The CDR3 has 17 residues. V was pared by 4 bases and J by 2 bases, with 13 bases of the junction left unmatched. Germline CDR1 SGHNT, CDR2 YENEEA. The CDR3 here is CASSSRDSPALNTEAFF. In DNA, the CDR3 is TGTGCCAGCAGCTCCCGGGACAGTCCAGCCCTTAACACTGAAGCTTTCTTT.

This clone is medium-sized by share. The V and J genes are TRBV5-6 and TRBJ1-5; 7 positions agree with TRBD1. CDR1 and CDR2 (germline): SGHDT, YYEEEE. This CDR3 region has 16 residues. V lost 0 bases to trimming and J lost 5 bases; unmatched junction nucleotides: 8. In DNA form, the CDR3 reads TGTGCCAGCAGCTTGGAAGGGGGCAATTTGGATCAGCCCCAGCATTTT. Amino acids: CASSLEGGNLDQPQHF.

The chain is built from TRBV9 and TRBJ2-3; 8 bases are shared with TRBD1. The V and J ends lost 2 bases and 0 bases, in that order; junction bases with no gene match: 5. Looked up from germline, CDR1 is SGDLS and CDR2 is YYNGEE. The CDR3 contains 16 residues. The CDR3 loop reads CASSVTGGFSTDTQYF. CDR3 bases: TGTGCCAGCAGCGTTACAGGGGGGTTTAGCACAGATACGCAGTATTTT.

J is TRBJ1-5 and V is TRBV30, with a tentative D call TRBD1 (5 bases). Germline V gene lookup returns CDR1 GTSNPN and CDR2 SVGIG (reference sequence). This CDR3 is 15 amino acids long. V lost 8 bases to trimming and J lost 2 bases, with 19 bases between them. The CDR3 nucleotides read TGTGCCGGGGGTTTAGGAGGGACGGGCAATCAGCCCCAGCATTTT. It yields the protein CAGGLGGTGNQPQHF.

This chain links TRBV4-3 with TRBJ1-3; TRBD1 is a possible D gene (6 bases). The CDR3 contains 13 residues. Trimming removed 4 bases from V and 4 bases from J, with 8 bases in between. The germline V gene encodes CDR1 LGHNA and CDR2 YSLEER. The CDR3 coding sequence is TGCGCCAGCAGCCCGGACAGAGGAAACACCATATATTTT. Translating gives CASSPDRGNTIYF.